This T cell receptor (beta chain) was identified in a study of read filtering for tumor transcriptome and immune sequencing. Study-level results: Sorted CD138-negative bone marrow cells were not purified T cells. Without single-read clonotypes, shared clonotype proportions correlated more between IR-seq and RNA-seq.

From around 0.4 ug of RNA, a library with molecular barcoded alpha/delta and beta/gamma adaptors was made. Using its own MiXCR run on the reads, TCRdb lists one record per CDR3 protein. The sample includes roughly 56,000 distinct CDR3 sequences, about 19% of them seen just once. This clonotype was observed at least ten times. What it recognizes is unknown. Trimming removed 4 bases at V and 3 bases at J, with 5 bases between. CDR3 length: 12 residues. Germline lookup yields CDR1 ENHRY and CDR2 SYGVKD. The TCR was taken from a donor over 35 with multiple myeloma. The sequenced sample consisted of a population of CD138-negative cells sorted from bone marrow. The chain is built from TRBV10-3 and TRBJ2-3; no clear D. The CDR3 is CAISGETDTQYF. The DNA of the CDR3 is TGTGCCATCAGTGGGGAAACAGATACGCAGTATTTT.